The TCR beta chain described here comes from a study of T cell repertoires and HLA-DP antigens. V gave up 5 bases and J gave up 6 bases, with 19 bases separating them. The CDR3 extends over 15 amino acids. Germline values: CDR1 MNHEY, CDR2 SMNVEV (reference sequence). As to this clone: The antigen is unknown.

TCRdb's copy holds only in-frame clones and misses some; the assay was immunoSEQ multiplex PCR. The table lists around 100,000 clones, nearly 95% of them singletons, with more than 0.25% in the top ten. Sample: CD4+ T cells from PBMCs. This TCR was recovered from a woman in her late teens or twenties in good health and CMV-seronegative. The J gene is TRBJ1-1, the V gene TRBV27; maybe TRBD1 (5 bases). The CDR3 loop is CASSLSPGTRAEAFF. The CDR3 DNA reads TGTGCCAGCAGTCTGTCCCCCGGGACGAGGGCTGAAGCTTTCTTT.